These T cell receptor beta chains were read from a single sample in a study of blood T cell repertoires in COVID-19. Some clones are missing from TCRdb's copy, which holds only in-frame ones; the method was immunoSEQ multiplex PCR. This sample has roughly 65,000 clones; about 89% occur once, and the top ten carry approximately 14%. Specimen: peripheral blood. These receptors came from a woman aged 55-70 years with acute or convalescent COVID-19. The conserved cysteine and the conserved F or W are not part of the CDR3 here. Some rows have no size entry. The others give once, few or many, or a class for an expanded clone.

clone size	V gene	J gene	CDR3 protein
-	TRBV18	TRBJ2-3	ASSPSSYGGTDTQY
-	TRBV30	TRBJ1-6	AWSEEYNSPLH
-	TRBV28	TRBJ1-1	ASRAQGTEAF
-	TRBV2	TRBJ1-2	ASRGGVKGYT
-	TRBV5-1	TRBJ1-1	ASSLSGANTEAF
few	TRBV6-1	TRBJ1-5	ASSESINQPQH
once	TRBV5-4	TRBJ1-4	ASSFGRGSNEKLF
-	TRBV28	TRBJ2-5	ASSFIGQGNWGTQY
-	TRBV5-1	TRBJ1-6	ASSPGQGAMSSYNSPLH
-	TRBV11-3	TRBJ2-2	ASSLLSGGSKGELF
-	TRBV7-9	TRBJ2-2	ASSLDASYRTGELF
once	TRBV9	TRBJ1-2	ASSAGQGNYGYT
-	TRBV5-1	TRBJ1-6	ASSLTAGNSPLH
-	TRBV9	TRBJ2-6	ASSVTAGQGSGANVLT
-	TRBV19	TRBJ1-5	ASSINPGTVFNQPQH
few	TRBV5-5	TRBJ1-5	ASSLAGTGHQPQH
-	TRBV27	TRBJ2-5	ASSSLRTGGREETQY
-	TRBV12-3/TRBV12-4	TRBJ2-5	ASSPPLRTQY
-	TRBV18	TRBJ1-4	ASSPLQGEGEKLF
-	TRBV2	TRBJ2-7	ASKLQGSSYEQY
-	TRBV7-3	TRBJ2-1	ASSPAVGGGVVDEQF
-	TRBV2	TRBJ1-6	ASSRDSPLH
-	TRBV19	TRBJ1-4	ASSTPGGQANEKLF
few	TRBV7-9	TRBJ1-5	ASSSGTGLQPQH
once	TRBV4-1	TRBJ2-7	ASSQVPGQSSYEQY
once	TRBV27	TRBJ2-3	ASSPMRLSDTQY
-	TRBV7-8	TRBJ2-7	ASEGGREQY
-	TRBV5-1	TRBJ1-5	ASSLARSNQPQH
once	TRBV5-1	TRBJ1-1	ASSLVGARGQPNTEAF
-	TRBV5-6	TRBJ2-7	ASSFQGTGTSYEQY
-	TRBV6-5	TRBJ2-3	ASSYSTSGPTDTQY
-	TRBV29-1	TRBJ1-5	SVTQGKGDQPQH
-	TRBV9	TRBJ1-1	ASSVATGWGNTEAF
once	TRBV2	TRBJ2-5	ASSRDSQETQY
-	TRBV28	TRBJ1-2	ASSLPQRTGQT
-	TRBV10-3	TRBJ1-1	AISEWDRGLGTEAF
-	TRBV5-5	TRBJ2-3	ASSARGGIDTQY
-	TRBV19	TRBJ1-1	ASSIDRAERSTEAF
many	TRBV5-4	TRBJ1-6	ASSSYRVSTLH
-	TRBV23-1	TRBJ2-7	ASRTGSIGEQY
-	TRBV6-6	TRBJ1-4	ASSFPQAGGNEKLF
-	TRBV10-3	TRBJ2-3	AISESVSGSGTDTQY
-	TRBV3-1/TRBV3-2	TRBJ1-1	ASSLMTGLNTEAF